The 9 T cell receptor beta chains reported below all come from one sample, sequenced in a study of Graves' ophthalmopathy and Graves' hyperthyroidism. Amplification from RNA transcripts yielded the TCR beta CDR3 regions. The first-round RT-PCR employed HTBI primers together with the Qiagen OneStep RT-PCR kit. A multiplex PCR was then performed as the second round. Each CDR3 protein is one row after TCRdb ran MiXCR on the multiplex PCR reads. The sample has about 400,000 distinct CDR3 sequences, 20% to 25% seen once. The sample was peripheral blood. These receptors were taken from a woman under 30 with stable Graves' hyperthyroidism.

This clonotype was recorded many times. The CDR3 DNA reads as TGTGCCAGCAGTACTTACACGGGCAATCAGCCCCAGCATTTT. As protein: CASSTYTGNQPQHF. This rearrangement joins TRBV28 to TRBJ1-5; D is ambiguous. The CDR3 is 14 amino acids. V lost 5 bases and J 2 bases, leaving 10 bases between the germline ends. Per the germline V gene, CDR1 is MDHEN and CDR2 is SYDVKM.

In this sample, this clonotype turned up many times. This chain joins TRBV7-2 and TRBJ2-7; 14 bases align to TRBD2. CDR1 and CDR2 (germline): SGHTA, FQGNSA. The V and J ends lost 0 bases and 5 bases, in that order; junction bases with no gene match: 9. This CDR3 is built from 18 residues. DNA of the CDR3: TGTGCCAGCAGCTTAGCCCGGAGGACTAGCGGGAGGATCCACGAGCAGTACTTC. Its translation: CASSLARRTSGRIHEQYF.

This clonotype was detected only a few times. The chain carries TRBV7-2 and TRBJ1-5; D not resolved. Trimming cost V 4 bases and J 6 bases, with 13 bases left between them. CDR3 length equals 14 residues. CDR1 is SGHTA, CDR2 FQGNSA, per germline. The CDR3 sequence is CASSSAGVVQPQHF. In nucleotides, the CDR3 is TGTGCCAGCAGCTCTGCCGGGGTTGTTCAGCCCCAGCATTTT.

This clonotype was seen many times. The junction departs from germline at one end; a sequencing error may be responsible. The chain links TRBV7-8 to TRBJ2-7, with a tentative D call TRBD1 (6 bases). This CDR3 has 13 amino acids. CDR1 and CDR2 from the germline V gene are SGHVS and FQNEAQ. The CDR3 here is CASSPGHSYEQYF. As DNA, the CDR3 is TGCGCCAGCAGCCCGGGACACTCCTACGAGCAGTACTTC.

This clonotype has at least ten counts. The chain employs TRBV2 and TRBJ2-5, with D uncertain. The germline gives CDR1 SNHLY, CDR2 FYNNEI. The CDR3 has 13 amino acids. Trimming took 2 bases from V and 5 from J, leaving 9 bases between them. The CDR3 bases are TGTGCCAGCAGTGAATGGGGAAGGGAGACCCAGTACTTC. It codes for CASSEWGRETQYF.

The chain couples TRBV28 to TRBJ1-5; 11 bases agree with TRBD1. The germline gives CDR1 MDHEN, CDR2 SYDVKM. With 4 bases clipped from V and 6 bases from J, the junction kept 14 bases outside the gene matches. This CDR3 contains 18 residues. CDR3: CASSYPGTGGRVSQPQHF. DNA of the CDR3: TGTGCCAGCAGTTATCCCGGGACAGGGGGAAGAGTGAGTCAGCCCCAGCATTTT. The whole variable domain, filled in from reference TRBV28 and TRBJ1-5, reads DVKVTQSSRYLVKRTGEKVFLECVQDMDHENMFWYRQDPGLGLRLIYFSYDVKMKEKGDIPEGYSVSREKKERFSLILESASTNQTSMYLCASSYPGTGGRVSQPQHFGDGTRLSIL.

The rearrangement uses TRBV5-1 and TRBJ2-2; TRBD2 matches at 11 bases. J gave up 5 bases and V 5 bases, and 8 bases lay outside the gene matches. The CDR3 consists of 16 residues. Germline V gives CDR1 SGHRS, CDR2 YFSETQ. The CDR3 bases are TGCGCCAGCAGGGACGGACTAGCGGGTTATACCGGGGAGCTGTTTTTT. Residues: CASRDGLAGYTGELFF. Full variable domain (remainder filled in from reference TRBV5-1 and TRBJ2-2): KAGVTQTPRYLIKTRGQQVTLSCSPISGHRSVSWYQQTPGQGLQFLFEYFSETQRNKGNFPGRFSGRQFSNSRSEMNVSTLELGDSALYLCASRDGLAGYTGELFFGEGSRLTVL.

This clonotype was seen repeatedly, ten times or more. The chain uses TRBV12-3 or TRBV12-4 and TRBJ1-1; 7 bases agree with TRBD1. This CDR3 region has 14 residues. V was clipped by 5 bases and J by 1 base; unmatched bases: 4. The CDR3 reads CASSPQGPNTEAFF. CDR3 nucleotide sequence: TGTGCCAGCAGTCCACAGGGGCCGAACACTGAAGCTTTCTTT.

In its sample, this clonotype was seen many times. The chain links TRBV7-2 to TRBJ2-7, with D possibly called TRBD1 or TRBD2 (6 bases each). Germline V gene sequence: CDR1 SGHTA, CDR2 FQGNSA. The CDR3 is 15 residues long. V was pared by 4 bases and J by 0 bases, with 13 bases between. The CDR3 coding sequence is TGTGCCAGCAGCTCCATAGCGGACAGCTCCTACGAGCAGTACTTC. It yields the protein CASSSIADSSYEQYF.